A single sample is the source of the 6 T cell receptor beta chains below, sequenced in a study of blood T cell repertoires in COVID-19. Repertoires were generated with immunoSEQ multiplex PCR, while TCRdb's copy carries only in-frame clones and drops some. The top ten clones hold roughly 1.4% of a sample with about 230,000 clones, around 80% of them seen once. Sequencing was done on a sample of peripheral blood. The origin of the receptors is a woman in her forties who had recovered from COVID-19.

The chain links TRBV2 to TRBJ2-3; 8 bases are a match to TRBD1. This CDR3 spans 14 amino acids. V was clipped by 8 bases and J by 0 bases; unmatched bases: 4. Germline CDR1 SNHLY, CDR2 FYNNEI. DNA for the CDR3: TGTGCCAGCCTCCGGGACAGGAGCACAGATACGCAGTATTTT. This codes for CASLRDRSTDTQYF.

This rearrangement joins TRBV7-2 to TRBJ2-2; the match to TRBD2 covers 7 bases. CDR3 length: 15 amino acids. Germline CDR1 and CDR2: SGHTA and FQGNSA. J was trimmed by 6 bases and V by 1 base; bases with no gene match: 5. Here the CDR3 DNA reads TGTGCCAGCAGCTTAGGGGGAGGGAGCGCCGGGGAGCTGTTTTTT. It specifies CASSLGGGSAGELFF.

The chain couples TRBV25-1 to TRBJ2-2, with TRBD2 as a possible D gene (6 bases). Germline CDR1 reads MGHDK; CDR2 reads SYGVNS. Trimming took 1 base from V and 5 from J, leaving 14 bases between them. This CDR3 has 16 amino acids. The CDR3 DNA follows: TGTGCCAGCAGTGAATCCGGGGGATTGGGAACCGGGGAGCTGTTTTTT. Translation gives CASSESGGLGTGELFF.

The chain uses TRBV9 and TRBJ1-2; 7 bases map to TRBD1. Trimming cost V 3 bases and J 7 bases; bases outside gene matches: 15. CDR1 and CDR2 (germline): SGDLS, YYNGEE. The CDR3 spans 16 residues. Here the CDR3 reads CASSEAPEGTVLGYTF. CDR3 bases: TGTGCCAGCAGCGAGGCCCCGGAAGGGACAGTACTTGGCTACACCTTC.

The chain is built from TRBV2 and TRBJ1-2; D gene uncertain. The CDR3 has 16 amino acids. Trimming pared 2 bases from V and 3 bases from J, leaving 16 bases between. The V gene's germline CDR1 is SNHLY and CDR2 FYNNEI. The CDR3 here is CASSESLELRDYGYTF. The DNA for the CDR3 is TGTGCCAGCAGTGAATCCTTAGAGCTTCGGGACTATGGCTACACCTTC.

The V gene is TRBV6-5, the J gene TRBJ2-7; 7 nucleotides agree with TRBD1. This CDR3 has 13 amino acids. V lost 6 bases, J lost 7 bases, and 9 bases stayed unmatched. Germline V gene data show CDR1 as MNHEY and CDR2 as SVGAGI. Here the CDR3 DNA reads TGTGCCAGCAGAACCTTCCAGGGGGTTGAGCAGTACTTC. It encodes CASRTFQGVEQYF.